Listed below are T cell receptor beta chains from one sample, sequenced in a study of T cell responses to AZD1222 COVID-19 vaccine. Sequencing was performed with immunoSEQ multiplex PCR; in TCRdb, only in-frame clones are kept and a portion is missing. This table holds roughly 55,000 clones, nearly 90% found once. Here the sequenced sample was peripheral blood, taken on day 0 of AZD1222 vaccination. The receptor source for this set is an adult in good health. CDR3s include the opening cysteine and the closing phenylalanine or tryptophan. A D gene is named only where the DNA matches it firmly. Rows may omit the clone size; those that give it use once, few, many or a size class.

j_call: TRBJ2-2; v_call: TRBV4-1; d_call: .; clone_size: .; cdr3_nt: TGCGCCAGCAGCCAAGAAAACTCCCTCGGGGAGCTGTTTTTT; cdr3_aa: CASSQENSLGELFF
j_call: TRBJ2-2; v_call: TRBV7-8; d_call: TRBD1; clone_size: .; cdr3_nt: TGTGCCAGCAGCTCACGGACAGGGCGGACCGGGGAGCTGTTTTTT; cdr3_aa: CASSSRTGRTGELFF
j_call: TRBJ2-1; v_call: TRBV12-3/TRBV12-4; d_call: .; clone_size: once; cdr3_nt: TGTGCCAGCACACTCTCCAGGGGAAATGAGCAGTTCTTC; cdr3_aa: CASTLSRGNEQFF
j_call: TRBJ1-3; v_call: TRBV5-6; d_call: .; clone_size: .; cdr3_nt: TGTGCCAGCAGTCCCTCGAGGGGGGCGGCTGGAAACACCATATATTTT; cdr3_aa: CASSPSRGAAGNTIYF
j_call: TRBJ1-2; v_call: TRBV18; d_call: .; clone_size: .; cdr3_nt: TGTGCCAGCTCACCGGGAGCGGAGAACTATGGCTACACCTTC; cdr3_aa: CASSPGAENYGYTF
j_call: TRBJ2-5; v_call: TRBV5-1; d_call: .; clone_size: .; cdr3_nt: TGCGCCAGCAGCTTGGCAGGGAGCGATCGGGAGACCCAGTACTTC; cdr3_aa: CASSLAGSDRETQYF
j_call: TRBJ1-5; v_call: TRBV18; d_call: .; clone_size: .; cdr3_nt: TGTGCCAGCTCACCTGTAGGGAGTGATCAGCCCCAGCATTTT; cdr3_aa: CASSPVGSDQPQHF
j_call: TRBJ1-4; v_call: TRBV4-1; d_call: .; clone_size: .; cdr3_nt: TGCGCCAGCAGCCAAGAGTCGACCGGTCGTAATGAAAAACTGTTTTTT; cdr3_aa: CASSQESTGRNEKLFF
j_call: TRBJ2-1; v_call: TRBV7-6; d_call: TRBD2; clone_size: .; cdr3_nt: TGTGCCAGCAGCGCCTCCCCTAGCGGGGGGTACAATGAGCAGTTCTTC; cdr3_aa: CASSASPSGGYNEQFF
j_call: TRBJ2-7; v_call: TRBV6-5; d_call: .; clone_size: once; cdr3_nt: TGTGCCAGCGCCACCCGATACGAGCAGTACTTC; cdr3_aa: CASATRYEQYF
j_call: TRBJ2-3; v_call: TRBV4-2; d_call: TRBD2; clone_size: .; cdr3_nt: TGTGCCAGCAGCCCCGATAGCGGGGGGGCGGATACGCAGTATTTT; cdr3_aa: CASSPDSGGADTQYF
j_call: TRBJ1-4; v_call: TRBV19; d_call: .; clone_size: .; cdr3_nt: TGTGCCAGTACCCAGGGGAGCACGCGCGAAAAACTGTTTTTT; cdr3_aa: CASTQGSTREKLFF
j_call: TRBJ1-3; v_call: TRBV9; d_call: .; clone_size: .; cdr3_nt: TGTGCCAGCAGCGTAGGATGGTCAGGGGCCGGAAACACCATATATTTT; cdr3_aa: CASSVGWSGAGNTIYF
j_call: TRBJ2-6; v_call: TRBV16; d_call: .; clone_size: .; cdr3_nt: TGTGCCAGCAGCCAATCAACAGGCTCTGGGGCCAACGTCCTGACTTTC; cdr3_aa: CASSQSTGSGANVLTF
j_call: TRBJ1-1; v_call: TRBV27; d_call: TRBD1; clone_size: .; cdr3_nt: TGTGCCAGCAGTGGGACAGAGAACACTGAAGCTTTCTTT; cdr3_aa: CASSGTENTEAFF
j_call: TRBJ2-7; v_call: TRBV3-1/TRBV3-2; d_call: .; clone_size: .; cdr3_nt: TGTGCCAGCAGCCAAGATACAAGTGAGCCCCGGCAGTACTTC; cdr3_aa: CASSQDTSEPRQYF
j_call: TRBJ1-4; v_call: TRBV30; d_call: TRBD1; clone_size: few; cdr3_nt: TGTGCCTGGAGTAGGTTCGGGACAGGTCTTGGTACAACTAATGAAAAACTGTTTTTT; cdr3_aa: CAWSRFGTGLGTTNEKLFF
j_call: TRBJ2-7; v_call: TRBV3-1/TRBV3-2; d_call: TRBD1; clone_size: .; cdr3_nt: TGTGCCAGCAGCCAAGCCGTCCGGGGGGGACAGGGGGCCTCCTACGAGCAGTACTTC; cdr3_aa: CASSQAVRGGQGASYEQYF
j_call: TRBJ2-1; v_call: TRBV11-3; d_call: .; clone_size: .; cdr3_nt: TGTGCCAGCAGCCCAAGCCCCTACAATGAGCAGTTCTTC; cdr3_aa: CASSPSPYNEQFF
j_call: TRBJ1-1; v_call: TRBV6-1; d_call: .; clone_size: .; cdr3_nt: TGTGCCAGCAGTGACGGGACCTACACTGAAGCTTTCTTT; cdr3_aa: CASSDGTYTEAFF
j_call: TRBJ1-5; v_call: TRBV6-5; d_call: TRBD1; clone_size: .; cdr3_nt: TGTGCCGGGGGGAGGGGGCGCCTTCATCAGCCCCAGCATTTT; cdr3_aa: CAGGRGRLHQPQHF
j_call: TRBJ2-5; v_call: TRBV6-5; d_call: .; clone_size: .; cdr3_nt: TGTGCCAGCAGCCTGAAAGAGACCCAGTACTTC; cdr3_aa: CASSLKETQYF
j_call: TRBJ2-1; v_call: TRBV4-2; d_call: TRBD2; clone_size: .; cdr3_nt: TGTGCCAGCAGCCAGGATGAAACAGCGGGGGGGCAGAATGAGCAGTTCTTC; cdr3_aa: CASSQDETAGGQNEQFF
j_call: TRBJ2-3; v_call: TRBV7-2; d_call: TRBD1; clone_size: .; cdr3_nt: TGTGCCAGCAGCTCATGGACAGGCCCAGATACGCAGTATTTT; cdr3_aa: CASSSWTGPDTQYF